What follows is one T cell receptor beta chain and its context. The target antigen is unknown. This CDR3 has 15 amino acids. Germline V lookup: CDR1 MNHEY, CDR2 SVGAGI. The V end was cut by 7 bases, the J end by 3 bases, with 18 bases between. These data originate in a study of Ad26.COV2.S vaccination and SARS-CoV-2 variants. Study results and caveats: Vaccinees and placebo recipients showed similar non-spike TCR breadth. Reportedly, after vaccination the spike-specific CD8+ and CD4+ T cell responses displayed substantial breadth.

The protocol was immunoSEQ multiplex PCR, while the TCRdb copy is restricted to in-frame clones and leaves out a portion. The table lists about 410,000 clones, 75% to 90% of them singletons. Regarding treatment: some 19 received Ad26.COV2.S at low or high dose, single or two shots; several received placebo; per-sample allocation not given. The study sampled participants on day 63 after the first vaccine or placebo injection. The sequence derives from a person between 18 and 60 years old who received the Ad26.COV2.S COVID-19 vaccine or a placebo. Source: peripheral blood, taken in a trial of Ad26.COV2.S vaccine versus placebo. This chain connects TRBV6-5 to TRBJ1-2; tentatively, D is TRBD1 (5 bases). The CDR3 here is CASTFQPTAYYGYTF. CDR3 nucleotides: TGTGCCAGCACGTTTCAGCCGACAGCTTACTATGGCTACACCTTC.